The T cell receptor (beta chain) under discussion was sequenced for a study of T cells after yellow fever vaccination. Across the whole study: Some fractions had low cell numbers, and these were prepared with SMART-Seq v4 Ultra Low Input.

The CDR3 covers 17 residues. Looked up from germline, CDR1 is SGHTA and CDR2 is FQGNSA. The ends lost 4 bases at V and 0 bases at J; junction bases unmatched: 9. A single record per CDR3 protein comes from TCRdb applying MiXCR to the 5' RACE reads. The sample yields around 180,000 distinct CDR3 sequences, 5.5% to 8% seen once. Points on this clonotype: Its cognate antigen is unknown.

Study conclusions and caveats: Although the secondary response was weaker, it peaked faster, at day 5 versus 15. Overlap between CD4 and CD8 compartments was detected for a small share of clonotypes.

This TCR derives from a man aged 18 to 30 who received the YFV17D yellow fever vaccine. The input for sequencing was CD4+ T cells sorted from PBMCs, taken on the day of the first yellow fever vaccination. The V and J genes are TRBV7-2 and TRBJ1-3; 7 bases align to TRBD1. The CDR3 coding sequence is TGTGCCAGCAGCTCCTTCCCAGGGGGAAGCTCTGGAAACACCATATATTTT. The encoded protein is CASSSFPGGSSGNTIYF.